The rows below give T cell receptor beta chains drawn from one sample of a study of CD8 T cells in Susac syndrome. TCRdb ran MiXCR on the immunoSEQ multiplex PCR reads and lists one entry per CDR3 protein. The table has roughly 89,000 distinct CDR3 sequences, around 96% seen once. The specimen sequenced was CD8+ T cells from PBMCs. Every receptor here comes from a human donor with Susac syndrome. Each CDR3 is given with its conserved first and last residue. Each record gives: V gene, CDR3 length, J gene, D gene, CDR3 protein, CDR3 DNA. The D gene is left open where the match is weak.

TRBV4-3	14	TRBJ1-1	TRBD1	CASSLMTGGTEAFF	TGCGCCAGCAGCCTTATGACAGGGGGCACTGAAGCTTTCTTT
TRBV27	14	TRBJ1-2	TRBD1	CASSSGQGVYGYTF	TGTGCCAGCAGCTCGGGACAGGGAGTCTATGGCTACACCTTC
TRBV5-1	16	TRBJ2-2	.	CASSSRDIANTGELFF	TGCGCCAGCAGCTCCCGGGACATTGCGAACACCGGGGAGCTGTTTTTT
TRBV20-1	16	TRBJ2-5	TRBD1	CSARRVGTVFQETQYF	TGCAGTGCAAGAAGGGTCGGGACAGTATTCCAAGAGACCCAGTACTTC
TRBV20-1	14	TRBJ1-3	.	CSARSPLVVDTIYF	TGCAGTGCTAGATCCCCCCTAGTTGTGGACACCATATATTTT
TRBV18	16	TRBJ1-4	TRBD1	CASSRLGQGNNEKLFF	TGTGCCAGCTCCCGCCTCGGACAGGGGAATAACGAAAAACTGTTTTTT
TRBV4-3	15	TRBJ2-3	TRBD2	CASSPSGGGTDTQYF	TGCGCCAGCAGCCCGAGCGGGGGGGGCACAGATACGCAGTATTTT
TRBV20-1	14	TRBJ2-5	TRBD2	CSADSGGAEETQYF	TGCAGTGCAGATAGCGGGGGGGCCGAAGAGACCCAGTACTTC
TRBV6-5	13	TRBJ1-2	.	CASSYSLGEGYTF	TGTGCCAGCAGTTACTCGCTGGGGGAAGGCTACACCTTC
TRBV30	14	TRBJ1-5	TRBD1	CAWSPTGPRGPQHF	TGTGCCTGGAGTCCGACAGGGCCCCGTGGGCCCCAGCATTTT
TRBV20-1	13	TRBJ2-5	.	CSARVPARETQYF	TGCAGTGCTAGAGTCCCAGCTAGGGAGACCCAGTACTTC
TRBV5-6	15	TRBJ2-5	.	CASSQTGTGGETQYF	TGTGCCAGCAGCCAGACAGGGACTGGGGGAGAGACCCAGTACTTC
TRBV5-4	14	TRBJ1-2	TRBD1	CASSRDRASYGYTF	TGTGCCAGCAGCCGGGACAGGGCTTCTTATGGCTACACCTTC
TRBV20-1	14	TRBJ2-7	.	CSACHGQGNDEQYF	TGCAGTGCTTGCCACGGGCAGGGGAACGACGAGCAGTACTTC
TRBV28	17	TRBJ2-3	TRBD1	CASSTRQGALRTDTQYF	TGTGCCAGCAGTACAAGACAGGGGGCGCTTCGGACAGATACGCAGTATTTT
TRBV5-4	16	TRBJ1-1	TRBD1	CASSWIDRGPDTEAFF	TGTGCCAGCAGCTGGATAGACAGGGGGCCTGACACTGAAGCTTTCTTT
TRBV5-5	14	TRBJ1-6	.	CASSLGQGDSPLHF	TGTGCCAGCAGCTTGGGCCAGGGCGATTCACCCCTCCACTTT